The next 23 T cell receptor beta chains were all read from a single sample in a study of cytomegalovirus exposure and HLA in healthy donors. Generated by immunoSEQ multiplex PCR, the TCRdb table keeps only in-frame clones and is missing some. The repertoire holds some 120,000 clones, with nearly 90% as singletons. The sample comprised PBMCs. The receptors derive from a man in his thirties or forties in good health and CMV-seronegative.

This chain joins TRBV7-2 and TRBJ1-5, with 7 bases lining up with TRBD1. V shed 6 bases and J 6 bases; nucleotides not matched to a gene: 5. Per the germline V gene, CDR1 is SGHTA and CDR2 is FQGNSA. The CDR3 is 13 residues long. The CDR3 DNA is TGTGCCAGCAGAAGGGGGCTGGGTCAGCCCCAGCATTTT. Translation gives CASRRGLGQPQHF.

The sample holds one count of this clone. The chain has TRBV6-1 and TRBJ1-5; the D is unclear. V shed 7 bases and J shed 3 bases, with 10 bases lying between them. This CDR3 region has 13 residues. CDR1 is MNHNS, CDR2 SASEGT, per germline. In DNA, the CDR3 is TGTGCCAGCAATATGAGATCCAATCAGCCCCAGCATTTT. This gives the protein CASNMRSNQPQHF.

The chain carries TRBV27 and TRBJ1-2; D unresolved. Germline V gene sequence: CDR1 MNHEY, CDR2 SMNVEV (reference sequence). V lost 2 bases to trimming and J lost 0 bases, with 7 bases between them. CDR3 length: 14 amino acids. CDR3 in DNA: TGTGCCAGCAGTTTAGGCAGGTCTAACTATGGCTACACCTTC. Its protein is CASSLGRSNYGYTF.

The chain uses TRBV18 and TRBJ1-4; D remains ambiguous. V lost 2 bases and J 2 bases, leaving 9 bases between the germline ends. From germline, CDR1 is KGHSH and CDR2 LQKENI. This CDR3 is 15 amino acids long. The DNA of the CDR3 is TGTGCCAGCTCACCAGGAGAGGGCACTAATGAAAAACTGTTTTTT. Translation gives CASSPGEGTNEKLFF.

V gene TRBV4-1 combines with J gene TRBJ2-3; possible D gene TRBD1, 5 bases. CDR3 size: 15 residues. Trimming removed 0 bases at V and 4 bases at J, with 11 bases between. CDR1 and CDR2 (germline): MGHRA, YSYEKL. The CDR3 here is CASSQDRVSSDTQYF. CDR3 coding DNA: TGCGCCAGCAGCCAAGACAGGGTATCGTCAGATACGCAGTATTTT.

V usage is TRBV5-1 and J usage is TRBJ2-7; TRBD1 is a possible D gene (5 bases). This CDR3 spans 12 amino acids. V lost 0 bases and J 5 bases, leaving 6 bases between the germline ends. Germline V gene data show CDR1 as SGHRS and CDR2 as YFSETQ. CDR3 sequence (DNA): TGCGCCAGCAGCTTGGGGGGCCACGAGCAGTACTTC. Protein product: CASSLGGHEQYF.

This clone was recorded once. The V gene is TRBV7-9, the J gene TRBJ2-7; 7 bases match TRBD1. The CDR3 extends over 13 amino acids. Trimming at V came to 4 bases and at J to 5 bases, leaving 5 bases not matched to a gene. Per germline, CDR1 SEHNR and CDR2 FQNEAQ (reference sequence). CDR3 DNA sequence: TGTGCCAGCAGCTCCGGACAGGATAACGAGCAGTACTTC. It codes for CASSSGQDNEQYF.

The rearrangement joins TRBV7-9 to TRBJ1-1; a possible D gene is TRBD1 (6 bases). The CDR3 contains 15 residues. Trimming took 5 bases from V and 2 from J, leaving 15 bases between them. Per germline, CDR1 SEHNR and CDR2 FQNEAQ (reference sequence). As DNA, the CDR3 is TGTGCCAGCAGCCCCATTCTTGGGGGCAACACTGAAGCTTTCTTT. Amino acid sequence: CASSPILGGNTEAFF.

V usage is TRBV4-3 and J usage is TRBJ1-1, with D unclear. Trimming stripped 0 bases from V and 5 bases from J, with 10 bases between. Germline V gene lookup returns CDR1 LGHNA and CDR2 YSLEER. This CDR3 contains 14 residues. The CDR3 loop reads CASSQEVTVTEAFF. CDR3 bases: TGCGCCAGCAGCCAAGAAGTAACAGTTACTGAAGCTTTCTTT.

The chain couples TRBV6-1 to TRBJ2-7, with a weak D call TRBD2 (6 bases). This CDR3 has 17 residues. In germline, CDR1 is MNHNS, CDR2 SASEGT. V dropped 4 bases and J dropped 2 bases, with 21 bases sitting between them. Here the CDR3 DNA reads TGTGCCAGCAGTGCCTCCCTGGGAGGTGGCCGAACCTACGAGCAGTACTTC. This translates into CASSASLGGGRTYEQYF.

This chain joins TRBV18 and TRBJ1-6, with TRBD1 identical over 7 bases. CDR1 and CDR2 from the germline V gene are KGHSH and LQKENI. V was pared by 6 bases and J by 7 bases, with 6 bases of the junction left unmatched. CDR3 length equals 14 residues. CDR3: CASSPTGVNSPLHF. In nucleotides, the CDR3 is TGTGCCAGCTCCCCTACAGGGGTCAATTCACCCCTCCACTTT.

This chain uses TRBV4-2 with TRBJ2-5, with TRBD2 identical over 8 bases. The germline gives CDR1 LGHNA, CDR2 YNFKEQ. The junction had 9 bases not matched to a gene; V was cut back by 1 base and J by 2 bases. The CDR3 is 17 residues long. The CDR3 loop is CASSQVLGGGPQETQYF. In DNA, the CDR3 is TGTGCCAGCAGCCAAGTCCTTGGCGGGGGGCCTCAAGAGACCCAGTACTTC.

The genes are TRBV6-6 and TRBJ1-3; TRBD1 aligns across 7 bases. Germline CDR1 and CDR2: MNHNY and SVGAGI (reference sequence). Trimming cost V 5 bases and J 6 bases; bases outside gene matches: 7. This CDR3 is 14 amino acids long. The DNA for the CDR3 is TGTGCCAGCAGTGCAAACAGGGGTGTAAACACCATATATTTT. Its translation is CASSANRGVNTIYF.

This clone came up a few times. The rearrangement uses TRBV4-1 and TRBJ2-7, with D uncertain. V was shortened by 0 bases and J by 3 bases, with 12 bases between the two germline ends. CDR1 is MGHRA and CDR2 is YSYEKL in the germline V gene. The CDR3 runs 15 residues. In nucleotides, the CDR3 is TGCGCCAGCAGCCAAGAGTATAGGAGAGACTACGAGCAGTACTTC. This translates into CASSQEYRRDYEQYF.

This clone was seen a single time. V gene TRBV18 combines with J gene TRBJ1-3; TRBD1 aligns across 10 bases. The CDR3 consists of 17 residues. V trimming: 6 bases; J trimming: 2 bases; junction bases outside the gene matches: 10. The germline V gene has CDR1 KGHSH and CDR2 LQKENI. CDR3 bases: TGTGCCAGCTCCCGCGCCCAAGACAGGGGGCCTGGAAACACCATATATTTT. It yields the protein CASSRAQDRGPGNTIYF.

V usage is TRBV4-1 and J usage is TRBJ1-2; 10 positions agree with TRBD1. The CDR3 has 15 amino acids. The J segment lost 7 bases and the V segment lost 0 bases, leaving 5 bases of the junction unmatched. Germline V gives CDR1 MGHRA, CDR2 YSYEKL. The CDR3 sequence: CASSQDRQGAVGYTF. CDR3 DNA sequence: TGCGCCAGCAGCCAAGATCGACAGGGGGCGGTTGGCTACACCTTC.

The CDR3 reads CASSFTGSTEAFF. The DNA for the CDR3 is TGTGCCAGCAGCTTTACAGGGTCCACTGAAGCTTTCTTT. The chain combines TRBV5-5 with TRBJ1-1, with D possibly TRBD1 on 6 matching bases. This CDR3 spans 13 amino acids. Germline CDR1 SGHKS, CDR2 YYEKEE (reference sequence). V was cut by 2 bases and J by 4 bases, with 9 bases left in between.

This sequence joins TRBV10-1 and TRBJ2-3, with 11 bases lining up with TRBD2. This CDR3 region has 13 residues. Trimming took 10 bases from V and 4 from J; bases not matched to a gene: 4. Germline CDR1 and CDR2: WNHNN and SYGVQD (reference sequence). The CDR3 region is CAKTSGGPDTQYF. For the CDR3, the DNA is TGCGCCAAAACTAGCGGGGGTCCAGATACGCAGTATTTT.

The chain links TRBV7-2 to TRBJ2-5; maybe TRBD1 (6 bases). V was clipped by 4 bases and J by 3 bases, with 9 bases between them. The CDR3 covers 13 residues. Germline assignment: CDR1 SGHTA and CDR2 FQGNSA. CDR3 protein: CASSSYREETQYF. The CDR3 DNA is TGTGCCAGCAGCTCCTACAGGGAAGAGACCCAGTACTTC.

Written as DNA, the CDR3 is TGCAGCGTTTCACAGACGGTGGACACCTTC. Translating it yields CSVSQTVDTF. V and J are TRBV29-1 and TRBJ1-2, with unresolved D. The germline V gene encodes CDR1 SQVTM and CDR2 ANQGSEA. The CDR3 covers 10 residues. With 5 bases removed from V and 12 bases from J, the gap between germline ends came to 13 bases.

The chain combines TRBV9 with TRBJ2-3, with 9 bases fitting TRBD2. This CDR3 contains 15 residues. The J segment lost 5 bases and the V segment lost 0 bases, leaving 4 bases of the junction unmatched. Germline V lookup: CDR1 SGDLS, CDR2 YYNGEE. The CDR3 spells CASSVVSGGGDTQYF. CDR3 sequence (DNA): TGTGCCAGCAGCGTAGTTAGCGGGGGAGGAGATACGCAGTATTTT.

The J gene is TRBJ2-7, the V gene TRBV6-5, with D possibly matching TRBD2 (6 bases). The CDR3 runs 16 residues. V lost 2 bases to trimming and J lost 2 bases, with 16 bases between them. The germline V gene has CDR1 MNHEY and CDR2 SVGAGI. CDR3 sequence: CASSYGVRRAPYEQYF. The CDR3 coding sequence is TGTGCCAGCAGTTACGGGGTTAGGAGGGCCCCCTACGAGCAGTACTTC.

This chain links TRBV5-1 with TRBJ2-5; D is uncertain. The V gene lost 0 bases and the J gene lost 4 bases, with 7 bases spanning the gap. In germline, CDR1 is SGHRS, CDR2 YFSETQ. The CDR3 covers 13 residues. Written as DNA, the CDR3 is TGCGCCAGCAGCTTGGGACAACCAGAGACCCAGTACTTC. Residues: CASSLGQPETQYF.